This T cell receptor beta chain is from a study of identifying expanded T cells in peripheral blood. Healthy donors had no documented immune events, such as infections, while sampled. TCRdb's table, derived via immunoSEQ multiplex PCR, lists solely in-frame clones and lacks some. The profile shows 95,000 or so clones, around 86% of them singletons. Trimming removed 3 bases from V and 3 bases from J; junction bases left unmatched: 1. The germline V gene has CDR1 SGHTA and CDR2 FQGNSA. This CDR3 contains 14 residues. This sequence joins TRBV7-2 and TRBJ1-4; TRBD1 aligns across 7 bases. This sequence was found in a person aged 18 to 75 in good health. The sequenced sample consisted of blood. CDR3 loop: CASSFRGSNEKLFF. As DNA, the CDR3 is TGTGCCAGCAGCTTCAGGGGGTCTAATGAAAAACTGTTTTTT. The full variable domain, its missing parts supplied by reference TRBV7-2 and TRBJ1-4, is GAGVSQSPSNKVTEKGKDVELRCDPISGHTALYWYRQSLGQGLEFLIYFQGNSAPDKSGLPSDRFSAERTGGSVSTLTIQRTQQEDSAVYLCASSFRGSNEKLFFGSGTQLSVL.